This T cell receptor (beta chain) was observed in a study of radiation and T cells in renal cell carcinoma (dated by TCRdb to the early 2020s). Broadly, across the study: Samples were obtained from a clinical trial, in which 15 Gy stereotactic body radiation therapy was delivered to primary renal cell carcinomas and nephrectomy was performed 4 weeks later. In total, almost 55 samples, comprising 25 or so tumors and around 27 peripheral blood samples, were subjected to TCR beta sequencing. In the approximately 57 samples combined, some 4,000,000 unique CDR3 nucleotide sequences were found, encoding about 2.7 million unique CDR3 amino acid sequences.

Comments on this clone: Its cognate antigen has yet to be identified. Nothing much larger sits one base from this clone, and base qualities are not available.

Interpreted using the paper, the time point label stands for: blood 2 weeks post-SBRT. What this sample's treatment or condition label stands for: 15 Gy SBRT to primary tumor, nephrectomy 4 weeks later. To follow tumor-enriched clonotypes, serial peripheral blood was collected from radiation-treated patients at baseline and at 2 weeks and 4 weeks after SBRT. Every patient's renal cell carcinoma showed clear cell pathology. Genomic DNA for TCR sequencing was prepared using the QIAamp DNA Blood Mini Kit (Qiagen). The analyses included just those samples that passed every quality control check. What the authors observed across the whole study: Because pretreatment tumor biopsies were not available, the baseline intratumoral presence of clonotypes could not be determined. Blood repertoire dynamics were not followed beyond 4 weeks after treatment. Because the trial had a single-armed design, the trial could not examine how radiation dose or scheduling affected the TCR repertoire. An increase in top tumor clonotypes in blood was observed from baseline to 2 weeks post-radiation, followed by contraction by 4 weeks, which was taken to suggest transient expansion of tumor-resident clones.

TCR beta libraries were generated from genomic DNA with the immunoSEQ kit, following the manufacturer's recommendations. For library preparation, a first multiplex PCR was performed with proprietary primers, followed by a second PCR in which unique barcodes were added, and bead cleanups were performed after each round. A positive control reaction and a negative control reaction, both provided in the kit, were run with every batch of samples. The final libraries underwent checking on an Agilent 4200 TapeStation D1000 ScreenTape, volumetric pooling, and quantification by qPCR. An Illumina NextSeq500 fitted with a MidOutput 150-cycle cartridge performed the sequencing, running 156 Read1 cycles and 15 Index1 cycles with the kit's custom primers. The pooled library was loaded at 0.95 to 1 pM, with a roughly 20% PhiX control spiked in. Under the source paper's analysis protocol: Vendor-processed data were analyzed in R, and a clonotype was defined as all T cells sharing the same CDR3 nucleotide sequence. In the clone abundance analyses, frequencies in each sample were normalized to that sample's 10,000 most abundant clones. Public T cell clones, which averaged fewer than five per sample, were removed prior to analysis. Tumor-enriched and baseline blood-enriched clonotypes were defined by at least a 32-fold difference in abundance between compartments. A beta-binomial differential abundance model was used to identify clonotypes that expanded or contracted between blood time points. The Baroni-Urbani and Buser coefficient was used to measure tumor-blood repertoire similarity, and groups were compared with two-tailed Wilcoxon tests in R. Imported from immuneACCESS, the table was reduced by TCRdb to in-frame sequences with V and J called. These copies leave out some clones; in studies compared against another copy, an unresolved V gene accounts for under half, and the cause of the remainder is not known. V and J calls and clone size are as listed in that table; D and trimming were resolved from the DNA. This sample holds some 120,000 clones; more than 75% were observed only once. The ten most abundant clones make up more than 5% of the sample.

V sheds 1 base and J sheds 5 bases, leaving 11 bases between their ends. There are 13 amino acids in the CDR3, from cysteine to phenylalanine inclusive. CDR3 DNA only is kept here, 39 bases in frame from base 1. CDR1 is given as GTSNPN and CDR2 as SVGIG, both from the germline V gene (reference sequence). The rearranged segments are TRBV30 and TRBJ1-2, with the identity of the D gene unclear. Sequencing used blood, obtained from a patient whose treatment included radiotherapy and nephrectomy. The origin of this receptor is a woman aged 70-85 years with renal cell carcinoma. The base sequence is TGTGCCTGGAGTGCACAGCCCGTGTATGGCTACACCTTC. This codes for CAWSAQPVYGYTF. The entire variable domain, with the stretches around the CDR3 drawn from the reference TRBV30 and TRBJ1-2 proteins, is SQTIHQWPATLVQPVGSPLSLECTVEGTSNPNLYWYRQAAGRGLQLLFYSVGIGQISSEVPQNLSASRPQDRQFILSSKKLLLSDSGFYLCAWSAQPVYGYTFGSGTRLTVV.